This TCR beta chain is from a study of blood T cell repertoires in COVID-19. Germline V gene lookup returns CDR1 LNHNV and CDR2 YYDKDF (reference sequence). The V end was cut by 3 bases, the J end by 8 bases, with 23 bases between. The CDR3 has 17 amino acids. The assay was immunoSEQ multiplex PCR, and TCRdb's table has in-frame clones only and misses some. Among 130,000 or so clones listed, 84% were seen once. Sequencing used peripheral blood. The TCR comes from a man between 25 and 39 years old with COVID-19, enrolled during active disease. The rearrangement links TRBV15 to TRBJ2-1; D might be TRBD1 (7 bases). CDR3 sequence: CATSSPTGTVISDEQFF. CDR3 sequence (DNA): TGTGCCACCAGCAGCCCGACAGGGACTGTTATTAGCGATGAGCAGTTCTTC.